This passage covers 17 T cell receptor beta chains from one sample sequenced in a study of shared clonotypes between healthy human individuals. Clones were sequenced by immunoSEQ multiplex PCR, and TCRdb holds only the in-frame ones, with some missing. The sample lists about 2 million clones; about 94% were seen once. CD45RO-negative, CCR7-selected cells formed the naive CD8 fraction, which excluded terminally differentiated effector memory CD45RA+ cells. The sequencing sample was made of naive CD8+ T cells sorted from blood. The source is a man younger than 35 in good health.

The chain links TRBV6-5 to TRBJ2-2, with TRBD1 matching over 9 bases. The CDR3 is 14 residues long. Germline CDR1 and CDR2: MNHEY and SVGAGI. After removal of 6 bases from V and 1 base from J, the junction contained 0 bases not matched to a gene. DNA for the CDR3: TGTGCCAGCAGGGACAGGGGGAACACCGGGGAGCTGTTTTTT. Protein: CASRDRGNTGELFF.

The chain combines TRBV4-3 with TRBJ1-1; TRBD1 matches at 10 bases. CDR3 length: 16 amino acids. CDR1 and CDR2 from the germline V gene are LGHNA and YSLEER. V was clipped by 0 bases and J by 1 base; unmatched bases: 2. Written as DNA, the CDR3 is TGCGCCAGCAGCCAAGACCGGACAGGGGGGAACACTGAAGCTTTCTTT. The encoded protein is CASSQDRTGGNTEAFF.

In DNA, the CDR3 is TGTGCCATCTGGAGGGCAGGGTTCAACTATGGCTACACCTTC. This sequence encodes CAIWRAGFNYGYTF. This sequence joins TRBV6-1 and TRBJ1-2; perhaps TRBD1 as D (5 bases). V dropped 10 bases and J dropped 2 bases, with 17 bases sitting between them. CDR3 length: 14 residues. Germline CDR1 MNHNS, CDR2 SASEGT.

The chain joins TRBV7-2 to TRBJ2-1, with 9 bases lining up with TRBD1. There are 16 residues in the CDR3. Trimming cost V 5 bases and J 4 bases; bases outside gene matches: 9. The germline gives CDR1 SGHTA, CDR2 FQGNSA. The chain's CDR3 is CASSIPGTGRYNEQFF. The CDR3 bases are TGTGCCAGCAGCATCCCCGGGACAGGGCGTTACAATGAGCAGTTCTTC.

The CDR3 nucleotides read TGTGCCATCAGTGACGGGACACTTCCCTACGAGCAGTACTTC. This translates into CAISDGTLPYEQYF. The rearrangement links TRBV10-3 to TRBJ2-7, with a possible D match to TRBD1 (6 bases). The CDR3 has 14 residues. Germline assignment: CDR1 ENHRY and CDR2 SYGVKD. The germline V and J ends were trimmed by 3 bases and 2 bases, with 11 bases remaining between them.

J is TRBJ1-1 and V is TRBV6-5, with 9 bases aligning to TRBD1. The germline gives CDR1 MNHEY, CDR2 SVGAGI. V trimming: 5 bases; J trimming: 5 bases; junction bases outside the gene matches: 9. This CDR3 contains 15 residues. CDR3: CASSAPGQGKTEAFF. The CDR3, as DNA: TGTGCCAGCAGTGCGCCGGGACAGGGAAAGACTGAAGCTTTCTTT.

The genes are TRBV27 and TRBJ1-1; D unclear. The CDR3 consists of 15 residues. V gave up 3 bases and J gave up 0 bases, with 11 bases separating them. In germline, CDR1 is MNHEY, CDR2 SMNVEV (reference sequence). CDR3 protein: CASSFGHLMNTEAFF. CDR3 coding DNA: TGTGCCAGCAGTTTTGGCCACTTAATGAACACTGAAGCTTTCTTT.

This CDR3 is CASRRGTGDETQYF. The CDR3 DNA reads TGTGCCAGCAGGAGAGGGACAGGGGACGAGACCCAGTACTTC. The V and J genes are TRBV2 and TRBJ2-5, with TRBD1 identical over 10 bases. CDR1 and CDR2 from the germline V gene are SNHLY and FYNNEI. The trim removed 6 bases at V and 5 bases at J, leaving 6 bases unmatched. The CDR3 has 14 amino acids. The full variable domain, rest sourced from reference TRBV2 and TRBJ2-5, is EPEVTQTPSHQVTQMGQEVILRCVPISNHLYFYWYRQILGQKVEFLVSFYNNEISEKSEIFDDQFSVERPDGSNFTLKIRSTKLEDSAMYFCASRRGTGDETQYFGPGTRLLVL.

The chain uses TRBV10-3 and TRBJ2-5, with D tentatively TRBD2 (6 bases). The J call is doubtful: the DNA matches TRBJ2-7 better. This CDR3 is 13 amino acids long. In germline, CDR1 is ENHRY, CDR2 SYGVKD. The CDR3 loop is CATEDGGSYEQYF. The CDR3 DNA follows: TGTGCCACCGAGGACGGGGGATCGTACGAGCAGTACTTC.

The V gene is TRBV7-2, the J gene TRBJ2-5, with a possible D match to TRBD1 (6 bases). The CDR3 runs 17 residues. The V end was cut by 2 bases, the J end by 3 bases, with 19 bases between. Germline-derived CDR1 and CDR2 are SGHTA and FQGNSA. The CDR3 DNA reads TGTGCCAGCAGCTTACGTTTCGGGCAGGGGATAGAAGAGACCCAGTACTTC. This encodes CASSLRFGQGIEETQYF.

The chain uses TRBV10-2 and TRBJ2-1; D gene ambiguous. Per the germline V gene, CDR1 is WSHSY and CDR2 is SAAADI. The CDR3 spans 16 residues. The germline V and J ends were trimmed by 3 bases and 8 bases, with 20 bases remaining between them. CDR3 DNA: TGCGCCAGCAGTGACTGGGCCGGCGGACGTGGCGATGAGCAGTTCTTC. Protein product: CASSDWAGGRGDEQFF.

CDR3 region: CASIPDDTGELFF. CDR3 DNA sequence: TGTGCCAGCATTCCCGACGACACCGGGGAGCTGTTTTTT. The V and J genes are TRBV25-1 and TRBJ2-2; no reliable D call. The CDR3 spans 13 residues. From germline, CDR1 is MGHDK and CDR2 SYGVNS. V lost 7 bases, J lost 3 bases, and 9 bases lay in between.

A word on this clone: Other DNA variants within this sample encode the same CDR3. V gene TRBV9 combines with J gene TRBJ2-7, with 7 bases matching TRBD2. In germline, CDR1 is SGDLS, CDR2 YYNGEE. The CDR3 spans 15 residues. The ends lost 0 bases at V and 2 bases at J; junction bases unmatched: 5. CDR3 DNA sequence: TGTGCCAGCAGCGTAGGGGCTAGCGGAACCTACGAGCAGTACTTC. Protein product: CASSVGASGTYEQYF.

The chain has TRBV12-5 and TRBJ1-5; D is unresolved. V was trimmed by 1 base and J by 0 bases, leaving 13 bases between them. CDR3 length equals 17 residues. The germline V gene encodes CDR1 LGHNT and CDR2 FRNRAP. The CDR3 coding sequence is TGTGCTAGTGGTTTGGACACGGTTCAGTATAGCAATCAGCCCCAGCATTTT. It yields the protein CASGLDTVQYSNQPQHF.

The chain joins TRBV5-1 to TRBJ2-1; D is uncertain. The germline V gene has CDR1 SGHRS and CDR2 YFSETQ. V was pared by 0 bases and J by 12 bases, with 13 bases between. There are 13 residues in the CDR3. The CDR3 here is CASSLDRGAGQFF. CDR3 nucleotide sequence: TGCGCCAGCAGCTTGGACCGCGGTGCAGGGCAGTTCTTC.

The rearrangement links TRBV19 to TRBJ2-7; 8 nucleotides line up with TRBD1. Germline loops: CDR1 LNHDA, CDR2 SQIVND (reference sequence). V shed 10 bases and J 2 bases; nucleotides not matched to a gene: 19. The CDR3 length is 17 residues. The CDR3 spells CATSQRGDRRNPYEQYF. The CDR3 region has the DNA TGTGCCACCTCCCAGAGGGGGGACAGGAGGAACCCCTACGAGCAGTACTTC.

V gene TRBV7-9 combines with J gene TRBJ1-3; D ambiguous. Germline lookup yields CDR1 SEHNR and CDR2 FQNEAQ (reference sequence). The CDR3 totals 14 residues. V lost 2 bases and J 9 bases, leaving 14 bases between the germline ends. CDR3 DNA: TGTGCCAGCAGCTTAATTTATGGGGAAGGCACCATATATTTT. Protein: CASSLIYGEGTIYF.